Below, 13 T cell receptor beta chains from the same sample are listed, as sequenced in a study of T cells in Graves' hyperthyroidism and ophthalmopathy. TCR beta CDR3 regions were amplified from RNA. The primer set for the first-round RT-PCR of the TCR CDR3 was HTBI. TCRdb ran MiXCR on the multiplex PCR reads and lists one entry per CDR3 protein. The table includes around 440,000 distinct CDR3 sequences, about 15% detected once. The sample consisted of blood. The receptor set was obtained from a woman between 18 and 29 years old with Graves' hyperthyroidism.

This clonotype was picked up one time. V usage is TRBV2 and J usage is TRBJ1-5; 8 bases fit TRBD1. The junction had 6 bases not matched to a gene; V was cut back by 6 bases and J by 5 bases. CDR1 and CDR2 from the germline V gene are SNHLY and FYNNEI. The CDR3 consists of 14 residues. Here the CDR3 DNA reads TGTGCCAGCAGAGCCGACAGGGGCGATCAGCCCCAGCATTTT. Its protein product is CASRADRGDQPQHF.

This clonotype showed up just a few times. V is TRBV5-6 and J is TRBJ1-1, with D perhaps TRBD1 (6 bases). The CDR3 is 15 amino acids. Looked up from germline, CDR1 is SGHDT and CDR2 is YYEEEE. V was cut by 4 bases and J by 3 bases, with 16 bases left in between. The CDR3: CASSGYRESDTEAFF. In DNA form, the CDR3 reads TGTGCCAGCAGCGGGTACAGGGAGTCGGACACTGAAGCTTTCTTT. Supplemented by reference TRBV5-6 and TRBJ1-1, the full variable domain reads DAGVTQSPTHLIKTRGQQVTLRCSPKSGHDTVSWYQQALGQGPQFIFQYYEEEERQRGNFPDRFSGHQFPNYSSELNVNALLLGDSALYLCASSGYRESDTEAFFGQGTRLTVV.

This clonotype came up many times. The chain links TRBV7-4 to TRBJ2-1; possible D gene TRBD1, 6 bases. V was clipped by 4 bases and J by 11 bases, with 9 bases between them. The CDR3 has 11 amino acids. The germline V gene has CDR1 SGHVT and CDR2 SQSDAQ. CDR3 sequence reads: CASSSGTKQFF. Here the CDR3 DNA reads TGTGCCAGCAGCTCCGGGACAAAGCAGTTCTTC.

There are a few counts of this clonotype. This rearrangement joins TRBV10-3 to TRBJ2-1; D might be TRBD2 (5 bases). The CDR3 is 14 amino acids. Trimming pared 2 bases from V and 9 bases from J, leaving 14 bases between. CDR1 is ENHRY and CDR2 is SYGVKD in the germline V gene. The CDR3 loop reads CAISEVRTLGEQFF. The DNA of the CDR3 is TGTGCCATCAGTGAGGTTAGGACTCTTGGTGAGCAGTTCTTC.

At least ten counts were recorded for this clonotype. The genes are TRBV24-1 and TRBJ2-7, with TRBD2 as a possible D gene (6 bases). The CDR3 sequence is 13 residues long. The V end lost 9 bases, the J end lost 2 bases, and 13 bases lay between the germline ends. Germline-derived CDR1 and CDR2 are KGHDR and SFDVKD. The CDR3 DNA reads TGTGCCACCTCCGGGAGTGGGACCTACGAGCAGTACTTC. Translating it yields CATSGSGTYEQYF.

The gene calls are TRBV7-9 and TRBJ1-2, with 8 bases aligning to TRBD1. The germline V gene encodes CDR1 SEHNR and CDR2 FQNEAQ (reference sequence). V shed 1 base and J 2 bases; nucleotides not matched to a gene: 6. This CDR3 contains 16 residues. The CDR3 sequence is CASSLDGQGTNYGYTF. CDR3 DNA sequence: TGTGCCAGCAGCTTAGATGGACAGGGAACGAACTATGGCTACACCTTC.

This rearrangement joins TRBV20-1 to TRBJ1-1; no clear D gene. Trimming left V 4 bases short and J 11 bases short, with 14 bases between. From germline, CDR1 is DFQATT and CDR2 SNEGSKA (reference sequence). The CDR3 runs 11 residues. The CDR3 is CSAKNGPYAFF. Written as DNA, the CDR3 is TGCAGTGCTAAAAACGGACCTTACGCTTTCTTT.

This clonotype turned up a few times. The DNA for the CDR3 is TGTGCCACCAGTGACCCCGACAGTGGAATTAATGAAAAACTGTTTTTT. It is translated as CATSDPDSGINEKLFF. The genes are TRBV24-1 and TRBJ1-4; a weak D match, TRBD1 (5 bases). CDR3 length: 16 amino acids. V lost 4 bases and J lost 4, with 15 bases in between. From germline, CDR1 is KGHDR and CDR2 SFDVKD.

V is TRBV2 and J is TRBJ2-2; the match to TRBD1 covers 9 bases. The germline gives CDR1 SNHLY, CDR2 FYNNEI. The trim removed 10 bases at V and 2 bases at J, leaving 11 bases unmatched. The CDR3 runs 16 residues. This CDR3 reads CATKTGGGTNTGELFF. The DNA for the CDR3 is TGTGCCACCAAGACAGGGGGGGGGACTAACACCGGGGAGCTGTTTTTT.

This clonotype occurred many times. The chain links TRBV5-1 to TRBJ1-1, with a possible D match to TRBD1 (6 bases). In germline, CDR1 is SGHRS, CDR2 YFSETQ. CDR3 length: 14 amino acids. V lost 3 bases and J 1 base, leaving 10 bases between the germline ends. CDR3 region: CASSSDRRNTEAFF. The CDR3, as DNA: TGCGCCAGCAGCTCAGACAGGAGGAACACTGAAGCTTTCTTT. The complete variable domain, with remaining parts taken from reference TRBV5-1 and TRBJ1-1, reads KAGVTQTPRYLIKTRGQQVTLSCSPISGHRSVSWYQQTPGQGLQFLFEYFSETQRNKGNFPGRFSGRQFSNSRSEMNVSTLELGDSALYLCASSSDRRNTEAFFGQGTRLTVV.

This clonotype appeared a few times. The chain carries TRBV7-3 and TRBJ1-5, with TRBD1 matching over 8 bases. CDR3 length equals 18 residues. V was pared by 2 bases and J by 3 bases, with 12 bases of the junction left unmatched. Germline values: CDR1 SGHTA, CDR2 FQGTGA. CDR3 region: CASSLSPHMDRDNQPQHF. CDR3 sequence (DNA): TGTGCCAGCAGCTTATCGCCGCATATGGACAGGGACAATCAGCCCCAGCATTTT.

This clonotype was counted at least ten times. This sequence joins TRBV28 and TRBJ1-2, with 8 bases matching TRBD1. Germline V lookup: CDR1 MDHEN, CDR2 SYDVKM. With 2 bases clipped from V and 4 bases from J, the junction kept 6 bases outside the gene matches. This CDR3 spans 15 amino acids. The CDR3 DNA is TGTGCCAGCAGTTTAAACTACGGACAGGGCTATGGCTACACCTTC. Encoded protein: CASSLNYGQGYGYTF.

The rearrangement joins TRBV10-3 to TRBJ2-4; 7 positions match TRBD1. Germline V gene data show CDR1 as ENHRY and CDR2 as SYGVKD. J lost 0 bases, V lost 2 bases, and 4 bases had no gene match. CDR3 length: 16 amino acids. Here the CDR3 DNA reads TGTGCCATCAGTGAGCAGGGACAGTTAGCCAAAAACATTCAGTACTTC. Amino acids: CAISEQGQLAKNIQYF.